This TCR beta chain stems from a study of regulatory T cells in long-lasting Graves disease. This CDR3 has 15 residues. V lost 6 bases to trimming and J lost 7 bases; unmatched junction nucleotides: 11. The study, taken as a whole, reports: Repertoires from persistent disease leaned toward TRBV28, TRBJ1-2 and TRBJ2-5.

Time point specified: newly diagnosed GD, antithyroid drugs for less than 3 months. Extracted RNA from PBMCs served as the source of the TCR library. There are many counts of this clonotype. Its antigen is unknown. Construction of TCR beta libraries relied on iRepertoire HTBI primers and on Arm-PCR targeting CDR3 regions. Using its own MiXCR run on the multiplex PCR reads, TCRdb lists one record per CDR3 protein. The table has roughly 430,000 distinct CDR3 sequences, around 15% seen once. The sample also formed part of further work on T cells in Graves' hyperthyroidism and ophthalmopathy. From that report: Initially, a first-round RT-PCR of the TCR CDR3 employed the HTBI primer set. Blood also carried most thyroid clonotypes expanded above 0.001.

V and J are TRBV12-3 or TRBV12-4 and TRBJ2-1, with TRBD2 identical over 8 bases. This TCR was recovered from a woman aged 25 to 39 with Graves disease. Specimen: peripheral blood mononuclear cells (PBMCs), collected at new diagnosis, from a patient treated with antithyroid drugs. The CDR3 coding sequence is TGTGCCAGCAGCCCGAGAGCGGGAGTTGGAAATGAGCAGTTCTTC. This sequence encodes CASSPRAGVGNEQFF.